This entry features one T cell receptor beta chain sequence. There is no known antigen for this receptor. Base qualities are not at hand, and no much larger clone is one base apart. This sample is part of a study of molecular identifiers for immune sequencing clone quantification (dated 2018 in TCRdb). The study in broad terms: For a replicate experiment, RNA from 20,000 or 100,000 naive CD8 T cells was divided into five aliquots, and four of the five aliquots were sequenced. This methods study benchmarked molecular-identifier clustering-based TCR repertoire sequencing (MIDCIRS) and TCR RNA copy counting, using CD8 T cells to do so.

What the work shows at the level of the full study, not this receptor alone: Naive libraries contained spiked-in Jurkat TCR RNA (more than 9 copies' worth), which is not part of the donor repertoire. Modeling gave about three recovered TCR RNA copies per cell versus around 10 by digital PCR, implying approximately 30% capture efficiency. In CMV-specific effector cells, clones with more than 20 RNA copies accounted for over 98% of molecules, whereas in naive cells such clones accounted for under 1%. When barcode sub-clustering was omitted, TCR diversity was inflated by chimeric consensus sequences, with chimeras reaching as high as 47%. Spiked-in Jurkat TCR RNA equivalent to a single cell was reported to be detectable even among approximately 1 million naive CD8 T cells. Highly expanded clone sizes could be underestimated because identical TCR molecules may share a barcode.

The CDR3 measures 11 amino acids from cysteine to phenylalanine. The sequence is cut down to CDR3 DNA, 33 bases in frame from base 1. The germline ends are 7 bases apart after V is trimmed by 7 bases and J by 4 bases. Libraries of naive CD8 T cells were generated from about 21,000 to 970,000 sorted cells, with 10%, 30% or 50% of the purified RNA used. Naive CD8 T cells, defined as CD8+CD4-CCR7+CD45RA+, were FACS-sorted into RLT Plus buffer on a BD FACSAria II. Roughly 10 TCR copies' worth of Jurkat RNA were spiked into about 20,000-1,000,000 naive CD8 T cell samples to test detection sensitivity. Enrichment of CD8 T cells was performed with RosetteSep CD8+ T Cell Enrichment Cocktail and Ficoll-Paque, after which ACK red cell lysis was carried out. Preparation of the library involved PCR. Sequenced on an Illumina HiSeq 4000. Preparation of bulk TCR libraries followed a previously described approach, with the TCR primers listed in Table S5. Total RNA was purified with the Qiagen AllPrep DNA/RNA kit. Reads from multiple sequencing runs of the same library were pooled before analysis. The study's processing was this. Reads were retained only if the reads had an exact TCR constant sequence, and the retained reads were trimmed to 150 nt and grouped according to their 12-nt molecular barcodes. Reads within each barcode group were sub-clustered using a 15% Levenshtein threshold, and quality-weighted consensus sequences were constructed for each RNA molecule. Non-functional sequences were filtered out, along with any lower-count sequence sitting one edit away from another sequence. On the basis of fitting two negative binomial distributions, barcode sub-clusters with fewer than 20% of the maximum read count were discarded. Using fastp at Q25 and MiXCR, TCRdb reprocessed the public reads and kept productive beta chains. Each CDR3 protein gets just one entry, which takes the most common genes and DNA from the rows behind it. V and J calls and clone size were set by TCRdb, not the authors. This sample lists 460,000 or so distinct CDR3 sequences; around 21% were detected once. The ten top clones hold around 0.86% of the sample.

The sample consisted of naive CD8+ T cells from blood, with Jurkat cell RNA spiked in. According to the study, the label for this sample's cell subset or site signals: FACS-sorted CD8+CD4-CCR7+CD45RA+ naive T cells. This TCR came from a human donor in good health. Some libraries in this study had Jurkat cell RNA spiked in. The sequence joins TRBV12-3 or TRBV12-4 to TRBJ1-2, with no D gene named confidently. The DNA is as follows: TGTGCCAGCAACGGAGGCTATGGCTACACCTTC. It translates as CASNGGYGYTF.